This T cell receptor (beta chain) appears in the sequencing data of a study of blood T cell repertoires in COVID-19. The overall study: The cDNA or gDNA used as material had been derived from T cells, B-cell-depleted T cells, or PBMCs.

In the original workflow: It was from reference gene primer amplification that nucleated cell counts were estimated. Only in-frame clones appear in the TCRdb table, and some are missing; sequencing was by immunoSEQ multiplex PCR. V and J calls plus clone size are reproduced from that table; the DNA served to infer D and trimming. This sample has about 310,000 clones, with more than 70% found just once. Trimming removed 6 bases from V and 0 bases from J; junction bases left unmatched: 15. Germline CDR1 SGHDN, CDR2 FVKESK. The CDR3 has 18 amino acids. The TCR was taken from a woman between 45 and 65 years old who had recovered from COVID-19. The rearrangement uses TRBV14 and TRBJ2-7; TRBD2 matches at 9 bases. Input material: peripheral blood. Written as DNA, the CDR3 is TGTGCCAGCAGTACCCTCGGGCGGGGGGGAAGGAGCTCCTACGAGCAGTACTTC. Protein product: CASSTLGRGGRSSYEQYF.